This TCR beta chain appears in the sequencing data of a study of T cell repertoires in cytomegalovirus infection (dated by TCRdb to between 2019 and 2020). Broadly, across the study: Recently identified HLA-C-restricted CMV epitopes, whose presentation resists viral immunomodulation, were targeted by peptide stimulations together with well-studied HLA-B-restricted epitopes. Donor HLA type was relevant to the analysis, because carriage of CMV infection together with the matching HLA type was indicated by public TCR beta signatures.

Worth noting for this clonotype: The clone's antigen remains unknown. Nothing much larger sits one base from this clone, and base qualities are not available.

The sample's treatment or condition label, decoded: in vitro stimulation with specific CMV peptide epitopes to enrich CMV-specific T cells. Looking up the germline V gene yields CDR1 SGHDN and CDR2 FVKESK. V is cut by 6 bases and J by 4 bases, and the space between the germline ends is 20 bases. Reading from cysteine to phenylalanine, the CDR3 counts 16 amino acids. Here the CDR3 DNA is all that survives: 48 bases in frame from base 1. The instrument given in TCRdb is Illumina HiSeq 1500. Through fastp at Q25 and MiXCR, TCRdb rebuilt clones from the public reads, retaining in-frame beta chains. Entries are consolidated by CDR3 protein sequence, retaining the most common genes and DNA. The sample table lists about 900,000 distinct CDR3 sequences, around 30% of them with a count of one. The ten largest clonotypes hold about an eighth of the sample. Study-wide conclusions, independent of this receptor: In both this cohort and an independent roughly 350-donor cohort, the cumulative frequency of public TCR beta family members distinguished carriers of CMV infection plus the relevant HLA type. The ex vivo response was dominated by HLA-C-restricted CMV-specific TCR beta clonotypes, and the single most frequent clonotype in two of eight donors was supplied by these HLA-C-restricted clonotypes.

The chain uses TRBV14 and TRBJ2-3; the D gene is tentatively TRBD1 or TRBD2, each matching 5 bases. This specimen was cultured CD8+ T cells from PBMCs, taken from culture after CMV antigen stimulation. This TCR came from a human donor in good health (CMV status not recorded). Some clones in this sample may be carry-over from other donors' samples. The DNA sequence is as follows: TGTGCCAGCAGACAGACAGAAGGATCGGACTCAGATACGCAGTATTTT. This is translated as CASRQTEGSDSDTQYF.